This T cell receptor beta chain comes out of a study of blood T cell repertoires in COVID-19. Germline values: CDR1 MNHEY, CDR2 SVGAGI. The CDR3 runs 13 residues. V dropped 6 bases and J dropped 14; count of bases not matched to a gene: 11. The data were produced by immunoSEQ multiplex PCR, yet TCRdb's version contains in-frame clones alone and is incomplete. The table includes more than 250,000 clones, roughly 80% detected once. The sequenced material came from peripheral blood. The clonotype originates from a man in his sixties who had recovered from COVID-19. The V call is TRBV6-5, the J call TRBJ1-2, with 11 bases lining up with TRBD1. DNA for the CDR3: TGTGCCAGCAGGCCGGGACAGGGGGAGAGGGGGACCTTC. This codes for CASRPGQGERGTF.